The 2 T cell receptor beta chains in this list originate from one sample, sequenced in a study of cytomegalovirus exposure and HLA in healthy donors. PCR employed 60 Vbeta and 13 Jbeta primers. Libraries were prepared by immunoSEQ multiplex PCR; TCRdb keeps only in-frame clonotypes and omits some of them. The sample shows about 55,000 clones, approximately 80% of them seen only once. Sequencing used PBMCs. Receptors were obtained from a female donor in good health and CMV-seronegative.

The rearrangement joins TRBV27 to TRBJ2-2; 9 nucleotides line up with TRBD1. CDR1 and CDR2 (germline): MNHEY, SMNVEV (reference sequence). V was clipped by 6 bases and J by 5 bases; unmatched bases: 10. The length of the CDR3 is 16 residues. Here the CDR3 DNA reads TGTGCCAGCAGGGGGACCGGGACAGGGAGGACCGGGGAGCTGTTTTTT. This sequence encodes CASRGTGTGRTGELFF.

This sequence joins TRBV15 and TRBJ2-7, with 10 bases matching TRBD1. This CDR3 is 16 amino acids long. CDR1 and CDR2 (germline): LNHNV, YYDKDF (reference sequence). Trimming at V came to 3 bases and at J to 5 bases, leaving 10 bases not matched to a gene. CDR3 DNA: TGTGCCACCAGCAGGGGATACCGGGACAGGGGTAACGAGCAGTACTTC. Its translation: CATSRGYRDRGNEQYF.